One sample yielded the 15 T cell receptor beta chains listed below, sequenced in a study of blood T cell repertoires in COVID-19. Sequenced by immunoSEQ multiplex PCR; TCRdb stores in-frame clones only, minus some. The sample consists of 150,000 or so clones, roughly nine tenths of them appearing once. The sample consisted of PBMCs or T cells enriched from blood (not recorded which). Receptor source: a woman in her 40s who had been exposed to COVID-19.

The chain has TRBV7-2 and TRBJ2-7; 10 bases are shared with TRBD1. Germline loops: CDR1 SGHTA, CDR2 FQGNSA. The CDR3 runs to 16 residues. J lost 6 bases, V lost 7 bases, and 15 bases had no gene match. CDR3 nucleotide sequence: TGTGCCAGCACCCCGGGACAGGGGTCCGGGACTTTCGAGCAGTACTTC. It codes for CASTPGQGSGTFEQYF.

This sequence joins TRBV25-1 and TRBJ2-3; no clear D. Trimming stripped 1 base from V and 0 bases from J, with 11 bases between. CDR3 length: 16 residues. Per the germline V gene, CDR1 is MGHDK and CDR2 is SYGVNS. DNA for the CDR3: TGTGCCAGCAGTGAATTTGGGCCCGGTAGCACAGATACGCAGTATTTT. It encodes CASSEFGPGSTDTQYF.

The V and J genes are TRBV7-2 and TRBJ1-1, with a tentative D call TRBD1 (5 bases). With 7 bases removed from V and 6 bases from J, the gap between germline ends came to 15 bases. This CDR3 region has 13 residues. The germline gives CDR1 SGHTA, CDR2 FQGNSA. The CDR3 protein is CASTRRGMAEAFF. CDR3 DNA: TGTGCCAGCACCAGGCGGGGCATGGCTGAAGCTTTCTTT.

V gene TRBV7-8 combines with J gene TRBJ1-4; D is undetermined. V was pared by 0 bases and J by 3 bases, with 11 bases between. Per the germline V gene, CDR1 is SGHVS and CDR2 is FQNEAQ. The CDR3 covers 16 residues. CDR3 protein: CASSLAGRASNEKLFF. The CDR3 DNA reads TGTGCCAGCAGCTTAGCGGGGAGGGCTTCTAATGAAAAACTGTTTTTT.

The chain has TRBV7-3 and TRBJ2-5; TRBD2 aligns across 8 bases. The CDR3 length is 17 residues. Losses at the gene ends were 2 bases for V and 5 bases for J; bases not matched to a gene: 13. Germline V gene data show CDR1 as SGHTA and CDR2 as FQGTGA. Here the CDR3 DNA reads TGTGCCAGCAGCTTATATCCCCGGGGGGGCCTGGGGGAGACCCAGTACTTC. Translation gives CASSLYPRGGLGETQYF.

V is TRBV5-6 and J is TRBJ2-7; 7 nucleotides align to TRBD2. Germline assignment: CDR1 SGHDT and CDR2 YYEEEE. This CDR3 is 14 amino acids long. V dropped 3 bases and J dropped 3; count of bases not matched to a gene: 6. In nucleotides, the CDR3 is TGTGCCAGCAGCTCGGGACTACGAAGCTACGAGCAGTACTTC. Its protein is CASSSGLRSYEQYF.

This chain joins TRBV12-5 and TRBJ2-7; a possible D gene is TRBD2 (7 bases). The CDR3 totals 14 residues. From germline, CDR1 is LGHNT and CDR2 FRNRAP. V was cut by 5 bases and J by 1 base, with 12 bases left in between. The CDR3 DNA reads TGTGCTAGTGGTCGGGGAGGGGGTTCCTACGAGCAGTACTTC. The encoded protein is CASGRGGGSYEQYF.

The chain couples TRBV7-2 to TRBJ2-7, with 14 bases identical to TRBD2. V was clipped by 5 bases and J by 1 base; unmatched bases: 10. Germline V gene lookup returns CDR1 SGHTA and CDR2 FQGNSA. CDR3 length: 18 amino acids. The CDR3 here is CASSNRLAGGLRSYEQYF. CDR3 DNA sequence: TGTGCCAGCAGCAATAGACTAGCGGGGGGGTTAAGATCCTACGAGCAGTACTTC.

The rearrangement joins TRBV21-1 to TRBJ1-5; no DNA check was done on the table's D call, TRBD1. TRBV21-1 is a pseudogene segment. The CDR3 is made up of 19 amino acids. CDR3 region: CASSRNAKADRRAHQPQHF. CDR3 DNA: TGTGCCAGCAGCCGGAACGCGAAAGCGGACAGGAGGGCGCATCAGCCCCAGCATTTT.

In the case of this clone: Other DNA sequences in this sample translate to the same CDR3. V usage is TRBV3-1 (or the pseudogene TRBV3-2) and J usage is TRBJ1-1, with TRBD1 as a possible D gene (5 bases). Germline V gene data show CDR1 as LGHDT and CDR2 as YNNKEL (reference sequence). Trimming pared 4 bases from V and 5 bases from J, leaving 11 bases between. The CDR3 is 13 amino acids. The CDR3 protein is CASSPLGGTEAFF. In DNA form, the CDR3 reads TGTGCCAGCAGCCCCCTGGGGGGGACTGAAGCTTTCTTT.

The chain joins TRBV2 to TRBJ2-7; 9 bases align to TRBD1. J lost 4 bases, V lost 2 bases, and 6 bases had no gene match. The CDR3 length is 15 residues. CDR1 and CDR2 (germline): SNHLY, FYNNEI. The CDR3 region is CASSESRDREYEQYF. Here the CDR3 DNA reads TGTGCCAGCAGTGAATCCCGGGACAGGGAATACGAGCAGTACTTC.

The chain joins TRBV5-4 to TRBJ2-3; D ambiguous. The V gene lost 4 bases and the J gene lost 6 bases, with 18 bases spanning the gap. Germline V gene data show CDR1 as SGHNT and CDR2 as YYREEE (reference sequence). This CDR3 has 15 residues. The CDR3 is CASSPGVRQDDTQYF. The CDR3 DNA follows: TGTGCCAGCAGCCCAGGTGTCAGGCAAGACGATACGCAGTATTTT.

The chain has TRBV30 and TRBJ2-6; D may be TRBD1 (6 bases). V lost 2 bases and J lost 0, with 11 bases in between. The CDR3 has 16 amino acids. Germline CDR1 GTSNPN, CDR2 SVGIG (reference sequence). The CDR3 here is CAWSPGQPSGANVLTF. Written as DNA, the CDR3 is TGTGCCTGGAGTCCAGGACAGCCCTCTGGGGCCAACGTCCTGACTTTC.

CDR3 protein: CASVGQSLATNEKLFF. DNA for the CDR3: TGTGCCAGTGTTGGACAGTCCCTCGCAACTAATGAAAAACTGTTTTTT. The genes are TRBV2 and TRBJ1-4, with D tentatively TRBD1 (6 bases). In germline, CDR1 is SNHLY, CDR2 FYNNEI. The CDR3 is 16 residues long. The V and J ends lost 9 bases and 0 bases respectively, with 17 bases between them.

The chain recombines TRBV5-6 with TRBJ2-7; 8 positions agree with TRBD1. There are 15 residues in the CDR3. Losses at the gene ends were 4 bases for V and 0 bases for J; bases not matched to a gene: 6. CDR1 SGHDT and CDR2 YYEEEE come from the germline V gene. CDR3 amino acids: CASSPQGTGSYEQYF. In nucleotides, the CDR3 is TGTGCCAGCAGCCCTCAGGGGACAGGCTCCTACGAGCAGTACTTC.